The 28 T cell receptor beta chains in this list originate from one sample, sequenced in a study of immune heterogeneity within non-small cell lung tumors. Template input, which was bulk tumor genomic DNA, totaled 450 to 600 ng per sample. Biopsies that were spaced far apart were taken, several per primary tumor, during surgery. Curative surgery was undertaken by patients, who had untreated, newly diagnosed non-small cell lung cancer. TCR beta CDR3 regions came from multiplex PCR with 32 forward V and 13 reverse J primers. Using its own MiXCR run on the multiplex PCR reads, TCRdb lists one record per CDR3 protein. This table holds approximately 31,000 distinct CDR3 sequences, about 29% found once. Sequences were obtained from lung tumor tissue. The receptors derive from a man in his forties with non-small cell lung cancer.

Concerning this clonotype itself: A read error may be the cause here, since a much bigger clone is one base away. The chain combines TRBV15 with TRBJ2-5, with 7 positions matching TRBD2. Germline V gives CDR1 LNHNV, CDR2 YYDKDF (reference sequence). The CDR3 contains 16 residues. CDR3 in DNA: TGTGCCACCAGCAGAGATGGCGGGGGAATCTACAATGAGCAGTCCTTC. This sequence encodes CATSRDGGGIYNEQSF. Variable domain in full (rest from reference TRBV15 and TRBJ2-5): DAMVIQNPRYQVTQFGKPVTLSCSQTLNHNVMYWYQQKSSQAPKLLFHYYDKDFNNEADTPDNFQSRRPNTSFCFLDIRSPGLGDTAMYLCATSRDGGGIYNEQSFGPGTRLLVL.

This rearrangement joins TRBV13 to TRBJ1-1; a weak D match, TRBD1 (5 bases). V was pared by 6 bases and J by 1 base, with 12 bases between. The V gene's germline CDR1 is PRHDT and CDR2 FYEKMQ (reference sequence). The CDR3 consists of 14 residues. The CDR3, as DNA: TGTGCCAGCAGTGAATCGAGGGGGAACACTGAAGCTTTCTTT. It specifies CASSESRGNTEAFF. Using reference TRBV13 and TRBJ1-1 for the parts outside the CDR3, the full variable domain is AAGVIQSPRHLIKEKRETATLKCYPIPRHDTVYWYQQGPGQDPQFLISFYEKMQSDKGSIPDRFSAQQFSDYHSELNMSSLELGDSALYFCASSESRGNTEAFFGQGTRLTVV.

This clonotype was detected only a few times. This chain connects TRBV10-3 to TRBJ2-7, with 8 bases identical to TRBD2. Germline assignment: CDR1 ENHRY and CDR2 SYGVKD. J lost 1 base, V lost 9 bases, and 8 bases had no gene match. CDR3 length equals 14 residues. The CDR3 loop reads CAIGSGRGSYEQYF. The DNA of the CDR3 is TGTGCCATTGGAAGCGGGAGAGGGTCCTACGAGCAGTACTTC.

A remark on this clonotype: This may stem from a read error, because a much larger clone lies one nucleotide away. The V call is TRBV7-8, the J call TRBJ2-7, with 7 positions matching TRBD2. Germline CDR1 SGHVS, CDR2 FQNEAQ. This CDR3 spans 15 amino acids. This chain's CDR3 is CASSLGWGGTYGQYF. The CDR3 DNA is TGTGCCAGCAGCTTGGGATGGGGGGGAACCTACGGGCAGTACTTC. Together with reference TRBV7-8 and TRBJ2-7, the CDR3 gives the full variable domain: GAGVSQSPRYKVAKRGQDVALRCDPISGHVSLFWYQQALGQGPEFLTYFQNEAQLDKSGLPSDRFFAERPEGSVSTLKIQRTQQEDSAVYLCASSLGWGGTYGQYFGPGTRLTVT.

The rearrangement uses TRBV18 and TRBJ1-3, with D perhaps TRBD1 (5 bases). Germline assignment: CDR1 KGHSH and CDR2 LQKENI. Trimming stripped 2 bases from V and 4 bases from J, with 12 bases between. This CDR3 region has 15 residues. The CDR3 loop is CASSPTRGDGNTIYF. CDR3 bases: TGTGCCAGCTCACCAACCCGGGGGGACGGAAACACCATATATTTT.

CDR3 DNA: TGTGCCAGCAGCCTGGGACTCTCAAATCAAGAGACCCAGTACTTC. It is translated as CASSLGLSNQETQYF. The V gene is TRBV11-3, the J gene TRBJ2-5, with D perhaps matching TRBD2 (6 bases). The CDR3 has 15 residues. Trimming stripped 5 bases from V and 2 bases from J, with 15 bases between. Germline V lookup: CDR1 SGHNT, CDR2 YENEEA.

This clonotype was seen at least ten times. The rearrangement uses TRBV19 and TRBJ2-2, with D possibly being TRBD2 (6 bases). This CDR3 spans 15 amino acids. V was cut by 4 bases and J by 5 bases, with 14 bases left in between. The germline V gene encodes CDR1 LNHDA and CDR2 SQIVND (reference sequence). The CDR3 DNA is TGTGCCAGTAGTACCGGCGGGGTCGAGACCGGGGAGCTGTTTTTT. As protein: CASSTGGVETGELFF.

The chain employs TRBV29-1 and TRBJ2-7; 9 bases are a match to TRBD2. The junction had 9 bases not matched to a gene; V was cut back by 4 bases and J by 5 bases. From germline, CDR1 is SQVTM and CDR2 ANQGSEA. This CDR3 contains 14 residues. CDR3 residues: CSVAESSGMDEQYF. CDR3 coding DNA: TGCAGCGTTGCGGAGTCTAGCGGGATGGACGAGCAGTACTTC.

By sample share, this clonotype is medium-sized. This chain links TRBV11-2 with TRBJ2-7; no definite D call. Germline V CDR1 and CDR2: SGHAT, FQNNGV. V was pared by 5 bases and J by 11 bases, with 19 bases between. CDR3 size: 13 residues. Here the CDR3 reads CASSAQGRARKYF. The CDR3 nucleotides are TGTGCCAGCAGCGCCCAAGGTCGGGCGAGGAAGTACTTC. Filled out from reference TRBV11-2 and TRBJ2-7, the complete variable domain reads EAGVAQSPRYKIIEKRQSVAFWCNPISGHATLYWYQQILGQGPKLLIQFQNNGVVDDSQLPKDRFSAERLKGVDSTLKIQPAKLEDSAVYLCASSAQGRARKYFGPGTRLTVT.

This clonotype was counted between two and nine times. J is TRBJ2-3 and V is TRBV6-1; D might be TRBD2 (5 bases). V lost 6 bases and J lost 4, with 14 bases in between. In germline, CDR1 is MNHNS, CDR2 SASEGT. The CDR3 spans 14 residues. CDR3 region: CASRRTLFADTQYF. Here the CDR3 DNA reads TGTGCCAGCAGACGGACTCTTTTCGCAGATACGCAGTATTTT.

This clonotype appeared a few times. The rearrangement joins TRBV29-1 to TRBJ2-1; 7 nucleotides line up with TRBD2. CDR3 length: 13 amino acids. Germline V gene sequence: CDR1 SQVTM, CDR2 ANQGSEA. With V trimmed by 3 bases and J by 6 bases, 5 bases remained unmatched. The CDR3 DNA reads TGCAGCGTTGAGGGGGAGGGCCTCAATGAGCAGTTCTTC. Residues: CSVEGEGLNEQFF.

A word on this clonotype: This may come from a read error, since a much larger clone is one base off. This rearrangement joins TRBV30 to TRBJ1-3, with D perhaps TRBD1 (6 bases). CDR3 size: 15 residues. The V and J ends lost 5 bases and 1 base respectively, with 15 bases between them. CDR1 and CDR2 (germline): GTSNPN, SVGIG (reference sequence). The CDR3 sequence is CAWRPRGGSGNTIYF. CDR3 DNA sequence: TGTGCCTGGCGACCGAGGGGGGGTTCTGGAAACACCATATATTTT.

About this clonotype itself: Since a much larger clone is just one base distant, this may be a read error. The chain is built from TRBV27 and TRBJ2-7; no reliable D call. The CDR3 extends over 13 amino acids. The germline V gene encodes CDR1 MNHEY and CDR2 SMNVEV (reference sequence). V was pared by 2 bases and J by 0 bases, with 5 bases between. CDR3 in amino acids: CASSLVYSYEQYF. In DNA form, the CDR3 reads TGTGCCAGCAGTTTAGTCTACTCCTACGAGCAGTACTTC.

The chain has TRBV5-1 and TRBJ2-1; the D is unclear. V was cut by 5 bases and J by 7 bases, with 10 bases left in between. This CDR3 comprises 12 residues. CDR1 SGHRS and CDR2 YFSETQ come from the germline V gene. CDR3 protein: CASSYVYNEQFF. CDR3 coding DNA: TGCGCCAGCAGTTATGTGTATAATGAGCAGTTCTTC.

With respect to this clonotype: This sequence may be a read error, since a much larger clone differs from it by one base. V usage is TRBV6-1 and J usage is TRBJ1-3, with no clear D. The germline V gene has CDR1 MNHNS and CDR2 SASEGT. V was trimmed by 6 bases and J by 4 bases, leaving 16 bases between them. The CDR3 extends over 15 amino acids. DNA of the CDR3: TGTGCCAGCAGGGGAACACGGGAGGGAGGAAACACCATATATTTT. Translating gives CASRGTREGGNTIYF.

A few counts support this clonotype. The chain uses TRBV6-5 and TRBJ2-1; D gene ambiguous. The germline CDR1 and CDR2 sequences are MNHEY and SVGAGI. V lost 1 base and J 5 bases, leaving 6 bases between the germline ends. The CDR3 loop spans 13 amino acids. The CDR3 nucleotides read TGTGCCAGCAGTTACTTTCAAGACAATGAGCAGTTCTTC. This codes for CASSYFQDNEQFF.

This clonotype showed up just a few times. V and J are TRBV5-6 and TRBJ1-2; D is perhaps TRBD1 (5 bases). There are 12 residues in the CDR3. Germline V gives CDR1 SGHDT, CDR2 YYEEEE. V gave up 2 bases and J gave up 4 bases, with 6 bases separating them. The CDR3 DNA reads TGTGCCAGCAGCTTCGGGGCCTATGGCTACACCTTC. The encoded protein is CASSFGAYGYTF.

This clonotype was observed many times. The gene calls are TRBV10-3 and TRBJ1-2; D uncertain. The CDR3 runs to 11 residues. Trimming took off 3 bases at V and 8 bases at J, with 7 bases between the two ends. Germline lookup yields CDR1 ENHRY and CDR2 SYGVKD. CDR3 nucleotides: TGTGCCATCAGTGATTCTAAAGGCTACACCTTC. This translates into CAISDSKGYTF.

Written as DNA, the CDR3 is TGCAGTGGGGACAGGGGCGAGACCCAGTACTTC. The encoded protein is CSGDRGETQYF. The V call is TRBV20-1, the J call TRBJ2-5; 10 positions match TRBD1. The CDR3 is 11 amino acids. V lost 7 bases to trimming and J lost 5 bases; unmatched junction nucleotides: 1. Germline assignment: CDR1 DFQATT and CDR2 SNEGSKA (reference sequence).

The gene calls are TRBV30 and TRBJ2-5; TRBD1 aligns across 8 bases. The CDR3 loop spans 14 amino acids. V dropped 2 bases and J dropped 2; count of bases not matched to a gene: 4. CDR1 and CDR2 from the germline V gene are GTSNPN and SVGIG (reference sequence). DNA of the CDR3: TGTGCCTGGAGTCCAACAGGGGGTCAAGAGACCCAGTACTTC. Protein sequence: CAWSPTGGQETQYF.

This clonotype showed up just a few times. The CDR3 coding sequence is TGTGCCAGCAGCCAAGATCCGAGGGAGAATGAGCAGTTCTTC. Amino acids: CASSQDPRENEQFF. V is TRBV3-1 and J is TRBJ2-1, with D maybe TRBD2 (5 bases). Germline V gene data show CDR1 as LGHDT and CDR2 as YNNKEL (reference sequence). This CDR3 contains 14 residues. V was trimmed by 0 bases and J by 7 bases, leaving 10 bases between them.

This clonotype is judged medium-sized. CDR3 protein: CASSLGGTGKEKLFF. In DNA, the CDR3 is TGTGCCAGCAGCTTAGGGGGTACAGGGAAGGAAAAACTGTTTTTT. The chain uses TRBV7-6 and TRBJ1-4; D may be TRBD1 (6 bases). Trimming left V 1 base short and J 8 bases short, with 14 bases between. The CDR3 is 15 residues long. The germline V gene has CDR1 SGHVS and CDR2 FNYEAQ.

By its share, this clonotype is medium-sized. The V call is TRBV6-1, the J call TRBJ1-2, with TRBD1 as a possible D gene (6 bases). Trimming left V 6 bases short and J 4 bases short, with 6 bases between. The CDR3 has 11 amino acids. Germline CDR1 reads MNHNS; CDR2 reads SASEGT. This chain's CDR3 is CASRGAYGYTF. The DNA for the CDR3 is TGTGCCAGCAGGGGGGCCTATGGCTACACCTTC.

This clonotype has just a few counts. This chain joins TRBV24-1 and TRBJ1-5, with 8 positions matching TRBD1. The CDR3 is 15 amino acids. The J segment lost 2 bases and the V segment lost 6 bases, leaving 5 bases of the junction unmatched. Per the germline V gene, CDR1 is KGHDR and CDR2 is SFDVKD. The CDR3 spells CATSTGQGGNQPQHF. CDR3 bases: TGTGCCACCAGTACTGGACAGGGAGGCAATCAGCCCCAGCATTTT.

This clonotype ranks as medium-sized (0.01 to 0.1%). This chain links TRBV14 with TRBJ2-1; no firm D call. The ends were cut back, 0 bases at V and 12 bases at J, with 12 bases in the middle. CDR3 length: 13 residues. Per the germline V gene, CDR1 is SGHDN and CDR2 is FVKESK. The CDR3 is CASSQDRSSRQFF. In nucleotides, the CDR3 is TGTGCCAGCAGCCAAGATCGGTCCTCGCGGCAGTTCTTC.

The chain combines TRBV19 with TRBJ1-3; D not certain. The CDR3 has 14 amino acids. With 8 bases removed from V and 4 bases from J, the gap between germline ends came to 15 bases. Germline V lookup: CDR1 LNHDA, CDR2 SQIVND (reference sequence). The DNA of the CDR3 is TGTGCCAGTCAGATAGCTCCTGCAGGAAACACCATATATTTT. Protein sequence: CASQIAPAGNTIYF.

The chain recombines TRBV2 with TRBJ1-4; possible D gene TRBD1, 5 bases. Germline V CDR1 and CDR2: SNHLY, FYNNEI. V lost 2 bases, J lost 1 base, and 8 bases lay in between. CDR3 length: 15 residues. CDR3 nucleotides: TGTGCCAGCAGTGAAAGGCAGGGAACTAATGAAAAACTGTTTTTT. It translates to CASSERQGTNEKLFF.

This clonotype was picked up one time. This sequence may be a read error, since a much larger clone differs from it by one base. The V call is TRBV6-1, the J call TRBJ1-2; D gene uncertain. The V and J ends lost 2 bases and 6 bases respectively, with 4 bases between them. Germline V gene data show CDR1 as MNHNS and CDR2 as SASEGT. The CDR3 contains 11 residues. Here the CDR3 DNA reads TGTGCCAGCAGTGAACTGCATGGCTACACCTTC. This codes for CASSELHGYTF.